Detailed here is one T cell receptor (beta chain). The target antigen is unknown. Germline-derived CDR1 and CDR2 are SNHLY and FYNNEI. This CDR3 is built from 11 residues. V was pared by 8 bases and J by 3 bases, with 7 bases between. Stimulation used around 9.1 ug/mL lysate from CMV-infected fibroblasts. Sorted nonresponding memory CD4+ T cells were CD40L-negative, CD69-negative, CD45RO-high. This sample is part of a study of persistence of HIV-infected CD4 T cells. Broader study findings: CMV- and Gag-responding cells had lower TCRbeta richness than CD3/CD28-responding cells.

This was the immunoSEQ version 4 assay in survey mode. Measured with immunoSEQ multiplex PCR; TCRdb has only the in-frame clones, and not every one. The data hold more than 30,000 clones, with roughly 80% observed a single time. The sequence derives from an adult man with HIV who was CMV-seropositive. The V gene is TRBV2, the J gene TRBJ1-2, with TRBD1 as a possible D gene (5 bases). Source: CD4+ T cells sorted from PBMCs after approximately 19-hour stimulation, taken from a patient who received antiretroviral therapy. The CDR3 is CASVQDYGYTF. The CDR3 nucleotides are TGTGCCAGCGTACAGGACTATGGCTACACCTTC.